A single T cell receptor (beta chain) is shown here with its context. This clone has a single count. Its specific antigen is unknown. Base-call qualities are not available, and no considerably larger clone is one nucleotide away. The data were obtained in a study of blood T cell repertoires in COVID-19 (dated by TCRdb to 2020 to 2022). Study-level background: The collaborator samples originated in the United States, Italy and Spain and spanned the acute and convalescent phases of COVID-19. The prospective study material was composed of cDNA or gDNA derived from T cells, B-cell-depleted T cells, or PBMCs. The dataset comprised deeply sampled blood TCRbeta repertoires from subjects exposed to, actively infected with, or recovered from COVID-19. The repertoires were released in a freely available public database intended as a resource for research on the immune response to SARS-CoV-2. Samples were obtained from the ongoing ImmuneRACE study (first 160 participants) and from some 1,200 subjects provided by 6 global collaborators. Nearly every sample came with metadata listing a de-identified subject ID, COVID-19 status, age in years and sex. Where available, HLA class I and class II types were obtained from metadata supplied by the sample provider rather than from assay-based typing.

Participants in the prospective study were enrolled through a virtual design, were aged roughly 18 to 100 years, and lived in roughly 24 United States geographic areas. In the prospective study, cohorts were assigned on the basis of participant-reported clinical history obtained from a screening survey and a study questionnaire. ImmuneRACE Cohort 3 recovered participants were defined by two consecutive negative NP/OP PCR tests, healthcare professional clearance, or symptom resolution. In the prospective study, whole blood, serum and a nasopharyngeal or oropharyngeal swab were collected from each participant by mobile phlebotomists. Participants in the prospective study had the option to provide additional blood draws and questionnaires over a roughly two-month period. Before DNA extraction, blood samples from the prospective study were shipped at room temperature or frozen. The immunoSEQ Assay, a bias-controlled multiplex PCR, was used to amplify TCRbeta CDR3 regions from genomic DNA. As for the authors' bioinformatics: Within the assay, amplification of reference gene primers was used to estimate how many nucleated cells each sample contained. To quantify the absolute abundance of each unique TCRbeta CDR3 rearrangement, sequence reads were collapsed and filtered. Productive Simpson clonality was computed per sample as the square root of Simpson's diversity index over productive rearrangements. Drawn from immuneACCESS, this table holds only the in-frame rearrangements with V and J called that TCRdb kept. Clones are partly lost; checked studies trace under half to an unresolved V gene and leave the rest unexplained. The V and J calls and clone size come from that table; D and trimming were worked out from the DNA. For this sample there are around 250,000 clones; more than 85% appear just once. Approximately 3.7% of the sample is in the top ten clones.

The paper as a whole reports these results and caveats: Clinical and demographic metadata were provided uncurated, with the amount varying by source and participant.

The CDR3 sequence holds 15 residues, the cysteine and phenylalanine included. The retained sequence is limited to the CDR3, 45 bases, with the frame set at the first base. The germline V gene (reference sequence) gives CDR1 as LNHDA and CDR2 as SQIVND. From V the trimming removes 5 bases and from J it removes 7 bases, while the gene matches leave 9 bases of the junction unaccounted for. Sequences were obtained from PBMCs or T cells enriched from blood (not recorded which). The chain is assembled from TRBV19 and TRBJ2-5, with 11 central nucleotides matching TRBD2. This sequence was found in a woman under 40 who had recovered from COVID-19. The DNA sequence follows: TGTGCCAGTAGTCGCCGGACTAGCGGGCTGGGGACCCAGTACTTC. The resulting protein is CASSRRTSGLGTQYF.